This T cell receptor beta chain was identified in a study of identical twins. Germline V gene data show CDR1 as DFQATT and CDR2 as SNEGSKA (reference sequence). V lost 2 bases and J 7 bases, leaving 10 bases between the germline ends. CDR3 length: 12 amino acids. Via MiXCR, TCRdb re-called the 5' RACE reads, giving one row per CDR3 protein. The profile shows 400,000 to 550,000 distinct CDR3 sequences, around 20% of them singletons. The same data also contributed to another study, on T cells expressing NK-cell markers.

The V gene is TRBV20-1, the J gene TRBJ2-3, with unresolved D. The TCR comes from a young woman in good health. Sequencing was carried out using CD4+ T cells sorted from blood. The CDR3 DNA sequence: TGCAGTGCTAGAAGTGGTCTTAATACGCAGTATTTT. It codes for CSARSGLNTQYF.